This T cell receptor beta chain was sequenced for a study of CD8+CD57+ T cells in acquired aplastic anemia. Study in general: An average of roughly 3 ug of DNA was obtained from sorted CD4+ and CD8+ cells. Among healthy donors, CD4+ cells averaged around 11 million reads.

This clonotype was detected a few times. As yet, its antigen is unknown. Study-wide findings and caveats: The study identified twenty-nine CD8+ CDR3 sequences shared by patients and controls. Significant differences in CD8+ Simpson's diversity were not observed between patients and controls.

Genomic DNA acted as the template from which TCR beta VDJ combination and CDR3 sequence profiling were carried out. Each CDR3 protein gets one entry after TCRdb re-called the reads with MiXCR. Of 150,000 to 200,000 distinct CDR3 sequences in the sample, about three fifths were seen once. The CDR3 covers 18 residues. Trimming cost V 6 bases and J 0 bases; bases outside gene matches: 14. Sequencing input: sorted CD4+, CD8+, or CD8+CD57+ T cells (not recorded which) from PBMCs. The receptor comes from a human donor in good health. V is TRBV12-3 or TRBV12-4 and J is TRBJ2-3, with 8 bases aligning to TRBD2. The CDR3 DNA sequence: TGTGCCAGCAGCCCTAGCCCACTAGCGGACATAAGCACAGATACGCAGTATTTT. It codes for CASSPSPLADISTDTQYF.